This T cell receptor (beta chain) was found in a study of T cells in Graves' hyperthyroidism and ophthalmopathy. Amplification of TCR beta CDR3 regions was performed using RNA transcripts as template. The HTBI primer set was used in a first-round RT-PCR of the TCR CDR3. Via MiXCR, TCRdb re-called the multiplex PCR reads, giving one row per CDR3 protein. The sample lists roughly 420,000 distinct CDR3 sequences; 15% to 17% were seen once. This clonotype appeared many times. Patients aged 18 to 65 had newly diagnosed hyperthyroidism of under 2 months' duration. In making diagnoses, clinical symptoms, serum thyroxine and TRAb, thyroid ultrasound and orbital computed tomography were all used. V lost 4 bases and J lost 5, with 15 bases in between. This CDR3 has 15 amino acids. Looked up from germline, CDR1 is SGHDN and CDR2 is FVKESK.

The sequence was collected from a woman younger than 30 with Graves' hyperthyroidism. Sample: blood. This sequence joins TRBV14 and TRBJ2-1; D gene unclear. The CDR3 sequence is CASSPAWGWDNEQFF. The CDR3 region has the DNA TGTGCCAGCAGCCCCGCCTGGGGTTGGGACAATGAGCAGTTCTTC.